This T cell receptor beta chain was profiled in a study of T cell responses to AZD1222 COVID-19 vaccine. Profiled with immunoSEQ multiplex PCR; TCRdb holds only in-frame clones, not every one. Among about 83,000 clones listed, about 82% were seen once. Trimming took 7 bases from V and 5 from J, leaving 17 bases between them. This CDR3 contains 14 residues. In germline, CDR1 is MDHEN, CDR2 SYDVKM. This clonotype originated in an adult in good health. J is TRBJ2-5 and V is TRBV28, with D maybe TRBD1 (5 bases). The source was peripheral blood, collected on day 0 of AZD1222 vaccination. The CDR3 DNA sequence: TGTGCCAGCACAGGGCAACCCTCTATGGAGACCCAGTACTTC. This codes for CASTGQPSMETQYF.